Shown below are 21 T cell receptor beta chains from a single sample sequenced in a study of T cells after posttransplantation cyclophosphamide (dated by TCRdb to about 2016). Library construction relied on the immunoSEQ multiplex PCR assay. The clones in this table, taken by TCRdb from immuneACCESS, are in-frame only. Not every clone is retained; where verified, under half of the shortfall comes from an unresolved V gene, and the cause of the rest is unknown. The sample contains about 66,000 clones, over 85% of them found a single time. Of the sample, nearly 3% falls within the top ten clones. Material: PBMCs. These receptors were taken from a woman aged 30 to 39 in good health and a related stem cell transplant donor.

Only one count was recorded for this clone. The chain uses TRBV2 and TRBJ1-1; no definite D call. From germline, CDR1 is SNHLY and CDR2 FYNNEI. The V gene lost 6 bases and the J gene lost 2 bases, with 7 bases spanning the gap. This CDR3 is 12 amino acids long. CDR3 nucleotide sequence: TGTGCCAGCAGGTTTCCCAACACTGAAGCTTTCTTT. Translating gives CASRFPNTEAFF.

This clone has just a few counts. V gene TRBV30 combines with J gene TRBJ2-7, with 10 bases lining up with TRBD1. In germline, CDR1 is GTSNPN, CDR2 SVGIG (reference sequence). J gave up 0 bases and V 5 bases, and 1 base lay outside the gene matches. The CDR3 extends over 13 amino acids. The DNA for the CDR3 is TGTGCCTGGGGGACAGGGGCCTCCTACGAGCAGTACTTC. Translation gives CAWGTGASYEQYF.

The chain uses TRBV20-1 and TRBJ2-7; D is ambiguous. The CDR3 extends over 11 amino acids. The germline V gene encodes CDR1 DFQATT and CDR2 SNEGSKA (reference sequence). V shed 6 bases and J shed 3 bases, with 9 bases lying between them. The CDR3 here is CSALDLYEQYF. As DNA, the CDR3 is TGCAGTGCGCTCGACCTCTACGAGCAGTACTTC.

This clone was picked up one time. The chain combines TRBV6-5 with TRBJ1-1; tentative D call: TRBD1 (6 bases). This CDR3 region has 13 residues. With 2 bases removed from V and 4 bases from J, the gap between germline ends came to 8 bases. CDR1 MNHEY and CDR2 SVGAGI come from the germline V gene. The CDR3: CASSYGGPTEAFF. The CDR3 DNA is TGTGCCAGCAGTTACGGGGGCCCCACTGAAGCTTTCTTT.

This rearrangement joins TRBV5-1 to TRBJ2-1; D is possibly TRBD1 or TRBD2 (5 bases each). The CDR3 contains 15 residues. Germline values: CDR1 SGHRS, CDR2 YFSETQ. V was shortened by 6 bases and J by 6 bases, with 19 bases between the two germline ends. The CDR3 loop reads CASTQGGTVGNEQFF. The CDR3 DNA reads as TGCGCCAGCACCCAAGGTGGGACGGTAGGCAATGAGCAGTTCTTC.

This clone has just a few counts. J is TRBJ1-2 and V is TRBV5-1; possibly TRBD1 for D (6 bases). The V end lost 4 bases, the J end lost 4 bases, and 11 bases lay between the germline ends. Germline V gene sequence: CDR1 SGHRS, CDR2 YFSETQ. The CDR3 sequence is 13 residues long. This CDR3 reads CASSEGVGYGYTF. The CDR3 nucleotides are TGCGCCAGCAGCGAGGGGGTCGGCTATGGCTACACCTTC.

This chain uses TRBV5-1 with TRBJ2-5; D is unresolved. Deletions cut 5 bases from V and 3 bases from J, with 5 bases between. The CDR3 loop spans 11 amino acids. CDR1 is SGHRS, CDR2 YFSETQ, per germline. The CDR3 sequence: CASRNEETQYF. The CDR3 DNA is TGCGCCAGCAGGAACGAAGAGACCCAGTACTTC.

The genes are TRBV28 and TRBJ1-1; no firm D call. This CDR3 contains 11 residues. CDR1 and CDR2 (germline): MDHEN, SYDVKM. V dropped 6 bases and J dropped 2 bases, with 4 bases sitting between them. The CDR3 protein is CASRSNTEAFF. The CDR3 nucleotides are TGTGCCAGCAGATCCAACACTGAAGCTTTCTTT.

The CDR3 sequence: CASRPPMGGNYGYTF. Written as DNA, the CDR3 is TGTGCCAGCAGGCCCCCGATGGGGGGCAACTATGGCTACACCTTC. The chain couples TRBV27 to TRBJ1-2; D may be TRBD1 (6 bases). The CDR3 loop spans 15 amino acids. The germline gives CDR1 MNHEY, CDR2 SMNVEV (reference sequence). Deletions cut 6 bases from V and 2 bases from J, with 16 bases between.

The count of this clone is one. The chain combines TRBV10-3 with TRBJ2-2; a weak D match, TRBD2 (6 bases). The CDR3 loop spans 14 amino acids. The V and J ends lost 4 bases and 11 bases respectively, with 17 bases between them. CDR1 and CDR2 (germline): ENHRY, SYGVKD. The CDR3 DNA reads TGTGCCATCAGTGTAGCATCGGGAGAGGATGAGCTGTTTTTT. Its translation: CAISVASGEDELFF.

The V gene is TRBV14, the J gene TRBJ1-2; TRBD1 matches 9 bases. This CDR3 comprises 14 residues. V gave up 4 bases and J gave up 7 bases; unmatched junction bases: 7. Germline CDR1 SGHDN, CDR2 FVKESK. CDR3 bases: TGTGCCAGCAGCCCGGGGACAGGGAGGCTTGGCTACACCTTC. Translating it yields CASSPGTGRLGYTF.

The chain carries TRBV7-9 and TRBJ1-4; 7 bases agree with TRBD1. Germline CDR1 reads SEHNR; CDR2 reads FQNEAQ (reference sequence). Trimming cost V 2 bases and J 8 bases; bases outside gene matches: 8. The CDR3 is made up of 15 amino acids. CDR3 sequence (DNA): TGTGCCAGCAGCTTATCACAGGGGTTGGGGGAAAAACTGTTTTTT. The encoded protein is CASSLSQGLGEKLFF.

The V gene is TRBV6-5, the J gene TRBJ1-1, with D perhaps matching TRBD1 (5 bases). In germline, CDR1 is MNHEY, CDR2 SVGAGI. Between the trimmed V and J ends, which lost 0 bases and 12 bases, there was a span of 14 bases. The CDR3 has 13 amino acids. CDR3 nucleotide sequence: TGTGCCAGCAGTTACTCTGGGCAGGGTATAACTTTCTTT. It yields the protein CASSYSGQGITFF.

The J gene is TRBJ2-5, the V gene TRBV7-2; TRBD1 aligns across 7 bases. Germline V gives CDR1 SGHTA, CDR2 FQGNSA. The CDR3 consists of 13 residues. V was pared by 4 bases and J by 5 bases, with 4 bases of the junction left unmatched. Written as DNA, the CDR3 is TGTGCCAGCAGCTCCCGACAGGGTGAGACCCAGTACTTC. This gives the protein CASSSRQGETQYF.

The CDR3 DNA sequence: TGTGCCAGCAGGGACCGGGACAGGGGCCAGACCCAGTACTTC. Its translation is CASRDRDRGQTQYF. The J gene is TRBJ2-5, the V gene TRBV2; 10 nucleotides agree with TRBD1. Germline loops: CDR1 SNHLY, CDR2 FYNNEI. The CDR3 runs to 14 residues. V was clipped by 6 bases and J by 6 bases; unmatched bases: 7.

The chain has TRBV7-9 and TRBJ2-3; D gene uncertain. From germline, CDR1 is SEHNR and CDR2 FQNEAQ (reference sequence). Trimming left V 2 bases short and J 10 bases short, with 13 bases between. The CDR3 consists of 13 residues. In DNA form, the CDR3 reads TGTGCCAGCAGCTTAAGTCAGTCCCTTGCGCAGTATTTT. This translates into CASSLSQSLAQYF.

J is TRBJ2-5 and V is TRBV7-2; D perhaps matches TRBD1 (5 bases). Germline V lookup: CDR1 SGHTA, CDR2 FQGNSA. Trimming took off 3 bases at V and 5 bases at J, with 13 bases between the two ends. The CDR3 is made up of 14 amino acids. The CDR3 region is CASSFSRAHETQYF. DNA of the CDR3: TGTGCCAGCAGCTTCTCCAGGGCCCACGAGACCCAGTACTTC.

The chain joins TRBV7-2 to TRBJ2-5; TRBD2 matches 9 bases. This CDR3 region has 16 residues. Looked up from germline, CDR1 is SGHTA and CDR2 is FQGNSA. The junction had 7 bases not matched to a gene; V was cut back by 0 bases and J by 5 bases. CDR3 sequence reads: CASSLALRAGGETQYF. The CDR3 DNA sequence: TGTGCCAGCAGCTTAGCGCTTAGGGCGGGAGGGGAGACCCAGTACTTC.

The chain has TRBV7-2 and TRBJ2-3; D is possibly TRBD2 (6 bases). V dropped 0 bases and J dropped 8 bases, with 15 bases sitting between them. Germline V gene sequence: CDR1 SGHTA, CDR2 FQGNSA. The CDR3 runs to 15 residues. The CDR3 nucleotides are TGTGCCAGCAGCTTAGCTTCTGGGGAGGTGGTTACGCAGTATTTT. Encoded protein: CASSLASGEVVTQYF.

This chain joins TRBV7-3 and TRBJ2-3, with 11 bases identical to TRBD2. Germline V gives CDR1 SGHTA, CDR2 FQGTGA. This CDR3 is 14 amino acids long. V shed 5 bases, J shed 4 bases, and the junction held 2 bases outside the gene matches. The CDR3 coding sequence is TGTGCCAGCAGCCCGGGACTAGCGGCAGATACGCAGTATTTT. Amino acid sequence: CASSPGLAADTQYF.

The V and J genes are TRBV10-3 and TRBJ2-2, with no clear D. The CDR3 runs 13 residues. Per the germline V gene, CDR1 is ENHRY and CDR2 is SYGVKD. Trimming shortened V by 4 bases and J by 2 bases, and 5 bases separated the two germline ends. CDR3 nucleotide sequence: TGTGCCATCAGTGCTCTAAACACCGGGGAGCTGTTTTTT. Amino acid sequence: CAISALNTGELFF.